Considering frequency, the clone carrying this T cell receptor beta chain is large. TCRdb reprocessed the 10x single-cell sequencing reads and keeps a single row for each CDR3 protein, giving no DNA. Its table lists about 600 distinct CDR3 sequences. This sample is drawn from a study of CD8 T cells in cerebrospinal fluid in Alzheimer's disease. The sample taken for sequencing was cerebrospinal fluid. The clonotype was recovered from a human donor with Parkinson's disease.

CDR3 in amino acids: CASSRAGTEYEQYF. V and J are TRBV7-9 and TRBJ2-7; TCRdb indicates TRBD1, and absent DNA this call remains unverified. Germline lookup yields CDR1 SEHNR and CDR2 FQNEAQ (reference sequence). The CDR3 loop spans 14 amino acids.